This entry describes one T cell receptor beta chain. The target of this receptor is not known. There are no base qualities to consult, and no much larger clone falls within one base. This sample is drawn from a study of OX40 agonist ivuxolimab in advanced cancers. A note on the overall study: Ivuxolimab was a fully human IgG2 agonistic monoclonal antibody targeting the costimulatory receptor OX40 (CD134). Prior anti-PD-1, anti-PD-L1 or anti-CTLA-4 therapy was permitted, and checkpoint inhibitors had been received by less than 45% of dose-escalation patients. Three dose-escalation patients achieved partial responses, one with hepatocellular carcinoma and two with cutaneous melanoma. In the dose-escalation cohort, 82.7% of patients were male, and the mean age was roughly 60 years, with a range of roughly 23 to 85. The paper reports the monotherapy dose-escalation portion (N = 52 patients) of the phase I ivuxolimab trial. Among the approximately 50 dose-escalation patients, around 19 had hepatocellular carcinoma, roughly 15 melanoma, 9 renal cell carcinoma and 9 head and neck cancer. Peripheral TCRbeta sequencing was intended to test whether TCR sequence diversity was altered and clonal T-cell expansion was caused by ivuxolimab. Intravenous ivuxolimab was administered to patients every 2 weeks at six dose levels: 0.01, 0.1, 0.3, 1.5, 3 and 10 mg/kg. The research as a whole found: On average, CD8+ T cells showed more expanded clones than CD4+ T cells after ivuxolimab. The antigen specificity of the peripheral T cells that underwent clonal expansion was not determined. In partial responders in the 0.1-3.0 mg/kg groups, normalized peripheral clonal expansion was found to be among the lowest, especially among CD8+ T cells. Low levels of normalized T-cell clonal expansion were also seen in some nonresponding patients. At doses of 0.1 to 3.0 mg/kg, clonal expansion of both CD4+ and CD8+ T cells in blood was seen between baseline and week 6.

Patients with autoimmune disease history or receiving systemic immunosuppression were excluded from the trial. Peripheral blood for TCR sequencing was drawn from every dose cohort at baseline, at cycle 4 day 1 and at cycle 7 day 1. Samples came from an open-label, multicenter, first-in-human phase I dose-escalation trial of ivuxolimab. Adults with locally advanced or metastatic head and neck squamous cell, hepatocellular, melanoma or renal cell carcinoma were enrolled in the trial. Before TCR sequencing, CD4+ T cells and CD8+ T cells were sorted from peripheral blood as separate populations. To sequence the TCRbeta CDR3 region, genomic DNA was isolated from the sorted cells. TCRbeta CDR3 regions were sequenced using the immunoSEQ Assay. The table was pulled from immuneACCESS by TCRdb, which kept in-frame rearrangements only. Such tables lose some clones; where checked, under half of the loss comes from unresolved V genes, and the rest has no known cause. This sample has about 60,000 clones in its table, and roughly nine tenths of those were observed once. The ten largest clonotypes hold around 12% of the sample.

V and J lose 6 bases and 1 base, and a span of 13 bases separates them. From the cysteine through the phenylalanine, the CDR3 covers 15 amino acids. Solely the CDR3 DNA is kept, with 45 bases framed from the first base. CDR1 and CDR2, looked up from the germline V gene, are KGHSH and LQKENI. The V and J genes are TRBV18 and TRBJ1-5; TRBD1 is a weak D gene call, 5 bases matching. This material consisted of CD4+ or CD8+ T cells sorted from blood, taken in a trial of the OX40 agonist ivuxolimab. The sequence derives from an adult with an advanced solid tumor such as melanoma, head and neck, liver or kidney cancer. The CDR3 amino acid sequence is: CASSTGTASNQPQHF. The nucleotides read TGTGCCAGCTCGACCGGGACGGCGAGCAATCAGCCCCAGCATTTT.